The TCR beta chain under discussion was sequenced for a study of cytomegalovirus exposure and HLA in healthy donors. Broader study findings: Later analysis identified 16,000 or so TCR beta sequences associated with HLA alleles, using a false discovery rate threshold of 0.05.

CDR1 is SGDLS and CDR2 is YYNGEE in the germline V gene. V was trimmed by 4 bases and J by 9 bases, leaving 8 bases between them. This CDR3 comprises 12 residues. PCR primers comprised 60 Vbeta and 13 Jbeta primers. TCRdb's table, derived via immunoSEQ multiplex PCR, lists solely in-frame clones and lacks some. Here the sample table reports about 110,000 clones. A word on this clone: Its target is not known.

The sequenced material came from PBMCs. The receptor was derived from a man under 40 in good health and CMV-seronegative. The chain recombines TRBV9 with TRBJ1-6; D is perhaps TRBD1 (5 bases). CDR3 residues: CASSFDSSPLHF. The CDR3 DNA reads as TGTGCCAGCAGCTTCGACAGTTCACCCCTCCACTTT.